The clone carrying this T cell receptor (beta chain) was seen at least ten times. Its antigen is as yet unknown. Unmatched junction bases numbered 7, after V lost 3 bases and J lost 3 bases. There are 15 residues in the CDR3. Germline values: CDR1 SGHRS, CDR2 YFSETQ. It was with a sample-barcoded 5' primer and a J-beta primer mix that a second PCR of roughly 7 to 12 cycles was run. Every cDNA molecule carried a tag from a template-switch adaptor bearing 12 random nucleotides. TCRdb re-called the 5' RACE reads with MiXCR, one entry per CDR3 protein. This sample has around 1,700,000 distinct CDR3 sequences, with 28% found just once. The data were taken from a study of blood T cells in healthy people across ages. Study information: Template switching picked up about one barcoded beta molecule for each two T cells.

Study findings and constraints: Across samples, TCR beta diversity tracked strongly with naive T cell percentage.

The source of this sequence is a woman aged 25 to 39 in good health. Sequenced material: blood. The V call is TRBV5-1, the J call TRBJ2-7; TRBD1 matches at 9 bases. The CDR3 DNA is TGCGCCAGCAGCTCGTCGACAGGGGGTTTCTACGAGCAGTACTTC. It specifies CASSSSTGGFYEQYF.